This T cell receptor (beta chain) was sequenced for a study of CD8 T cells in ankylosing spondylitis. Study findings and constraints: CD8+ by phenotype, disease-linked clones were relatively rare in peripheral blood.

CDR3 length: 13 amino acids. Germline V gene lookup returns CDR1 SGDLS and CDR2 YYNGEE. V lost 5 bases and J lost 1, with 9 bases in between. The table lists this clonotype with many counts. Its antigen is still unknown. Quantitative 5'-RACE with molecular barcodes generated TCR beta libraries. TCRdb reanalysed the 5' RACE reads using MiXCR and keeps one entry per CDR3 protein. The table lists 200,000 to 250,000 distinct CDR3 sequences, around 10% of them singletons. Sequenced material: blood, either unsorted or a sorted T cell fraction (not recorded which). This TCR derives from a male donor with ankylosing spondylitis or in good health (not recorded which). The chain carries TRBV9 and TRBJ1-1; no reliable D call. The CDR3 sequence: CASSMDPNTEAFF. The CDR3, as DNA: TGTGCCAGCAGTATGGACCCGAACACTGAAGCTTTCTTT.